Listed below are T cell receptor beta chains from one sample, sequenced in a study of T cells in localized non-small cell lung cancer. This table comes from immunoSEQ multiplex PCR, and its TCRdb copy is limited to in-frame clones, with some not included. Among roughly 2,000 clones listed, 20% to 25% were seen once. Sequenced material: normal lung tissue next to the tumor, taken before any cancer treatment. The receptor source for this set is a female donor aged 60 or older with stage II lung adenocarcinoma. Each CDR3 is given with its conserved first and last residue. Each record gives: J gene, CDR3 length, clone size, V gene, D gene, CDR3 DNA, CDR3 protein. A D gene is named only where the DNA matches it firmly. Clone size is stated in some rows and not others, as once, few, many or a class when expanded.

j_call: TRBJ1-3; cdr3_length: 14; clone_size: NA; v_call: TRBV19; d_call: NA; cdr3_nt: TGTGCCAGTCGCCCCCCCGGGTCCGGAAACACCATATATTTT; cdr3_aa: CASRPPGSGNTIYF
j_call: TRBJ2-7; cdr3_length: 13; clone_size: NA; v_call: TRBV19; d_call: NA; cdr3_nt: TGTGCCAGTAGTATAGGACAGCTTTACGAGCAGTACTTC; cdr3_aa: CASSIGQLYEQYF
j_call: TRBJ2-2; cdr3_length: 15; clone_size: NA; v_call: TRBV6-8; d_call: NA; cdr3_nt: TGTGCCAGCAGGACCACTTGGGGGAACACCGGGGAGCTGTTTTTT; cdr3_aa: CASRTTWGNTGELFF
j_call: TRBJ2-2; cdr3_length: 15; clone_size: NA; v_call: TRBV29-1; d_call: TRBD1; cdr3_nt: TGCAGCGTCAAACTACCGGGACAGAGAACCGGGGAGCTGTTTTTT; cdr3_aa: CSVKLPGQRTGELFF
j_call: TRBJ1-2; cdr3_length: 12; clone_size: medium-sized; v_call: TRBV28; d_call: NA; cdr3_nt: TGTGCCAGCAGAGAGACGAACTATGGCTACACCTTC; cdr3_aa: CASRETNYGYTF
j_call: TRBJ1-1; cdr3_length: 16; clone_size: few; v_call: TRBV6-8; d_call: NA; cdr3_nt: TGTGCCAGCAGTCCTCGGGACTTTACAGGTCCGACTGAAGCTTTCTTT; cdr3_aa: CASSPRDFTGPTEAFF
j_call: TRBJ1-2; cdr3_length: 11; clone_size: NA; v_call: TRBV6-7; d_call: NA; cdr3_nt: TGTGCCAGTTCCCGGGGATATGGCTACACCTTC; cdr3_aa: CASSRGYGYTF
j_call: TRBJ2-7; cdr3_length: 19; clone_size: NA; v_call: TRBV11-3; d_call: TRBD1; cdr3_nt: TGTGCCAGCAGCTTCACAAGGACAGGGGGCTCCCCCCACGTAGGCGAGCAGTACTTC; cdr3_aa: CASSFTRTGGSPHVGEQYF
j_call: TRBJ1-1; cdr3_length: 11; clone_size: large; v_call: TRBV19; d_call: TRBD1; cdr3_nt: TGTGCCAGTACCTTGGACAGGGAAGCTTTCTTT; cdr3_aa: CASTLDREAFF
j_call: TRBJ1-1; cdr3_length: 12; clone_size: large; v_call: TRBV28; d_call: NA; cdr3_nt: TGTGCCAGCAGGGTGGGGTCCACTGAAGCTTTCTTT; cdr3_aa: CASRVGSTEAFF
j_call: TRBJ2-2; cdr3_length: 14; clone_size: NA; v_call: TRBV28; d_call: TRBD2; cdr3_nt: TGTGCCAGCAGTTTACTAGCGGGAACCGGGGAGCTGTTTTTT; cdr3_aa: CASSLLAGTGELFF
j_call: TRBJ2-1; cdr3_length: 15; clone_size: NA; v_call: TRBV19; d_call: TRBD2; cdr3_nt: TGTGCCAGTAGTCAGCCTAGCGGGATGGGCAATGAGCAGTTCTTC; cdr3_aa: CASSQPSGMGNEQFF
j_call: TRBJ1-1; cdr3_length: 13; clone_size: NA; v_call: TRBV23-1; d_call: NA; cdr3_nt: TGCGCCAGCAAGGATCGAGGTAAGACTGAAGCTTTCTTT; cdr3_aa: CASKDRGKTEAFF
j_call: TRBJ2-2; cdr3_length: 17; clone_size: NA; v_call: TRBV6-8; d_call: NA; cdr3_nt: TGTGCCAGCAGTCCATTCGGCCCAGGGGTCGGTACCGGGGAGCTGTTTTTT; cdr3_aa: CASSPFGPGVGTGELFF
j_call: TRBJ1-1; cdr3_length: 15; clone_size: few; v_call: TRBV14; d_call: NA; cdr3_nt: TGTGCCAGCAGCCGGGCGGGAGGGTTGGCCACTGAAGCTTTCTTT; cdr3_aa: CASSRAGGLATEAFF
j_call: TRBJ1-5; cdr3_length: 13; clone_size: medium-sized; v_call: TRBV6-8; d_call: NA; cdr3_nt: TGTGCCAGCAGAAGTTCTAGCAATCAGCCCCAGCATTTT; cdr3_aa: CASRSSSNQPQHF
j_call: TRBJ1-5; cdr3_length: 12; clone_size: few; v_call: TRBV6-8; d_call: NA; cdr3_nt: TGTGCCAGCACCAACGGGGATCAGCCCCAGCATTTT; cdr3_aa: CASTNGDQPQHF
j_call: TRBJ1-2; cdr3_length: 14; clone_size: few; v_call: TRBV11-3; d_call: TRBD1; cdr3_nt: TGTGCCAGCAATTTACGGGACAGTCCCTATGGCTACACCTTC; cdr3_aa: CASNLRDSPYGYTF
j_call: TRBJ2-7; cdr3_length: 14; clone_size: few; v_call: TRBV6-8; d_call: TRBD1; cdr3_nt: TGTGCCAGCAGTAGCCGGGACAGGGGGCCCGAGCAGTACTTC; cdr3_aa: CASSSRDRGPEQYF
j_call: TRBJ1-5; cdr3_length: 18; clone_size: NA; v_call: TRBV28; d_call: NA; cdr3_nt: TGTGCCAGCAGTACGATAAGGGCCAGCCTGGTTCGCAATCAGCCCCAGCATTTT; cdr3_aa: CASSTIRASLVRNQPQHF
j_call: TRBJ1-5; cdr3_length: 16; clone_size: few; v_call: TRBV6-8; d_call: NA; cdr3_nt: TGTGCCAGCAGTTACTCGAGTCCAGGGGTCAATCAGCCCCAGCATTTT; cdr3_aa: CASSYSSPGVNQPQHF
j_call: TRBJ2-2; cdr3_length: 14; clone_size: NA; v_call: TRBV5-1; d_call: TRBD2; cdr3_nt: TGCGCCAGCAGACGGGAGGCGGGCGCCGGGGAGCTGTTTTTT; cdr3_aa: CASRREAGAGELFF
j_call: TRBJ2-3; cdr3_length: 11; clone_size: NA; v_call: TRBV30; d_call: NA; cdr3_nt: TGTGCCTGGAGTCACACAGATACGCAGTATTTT; cdr3_aa: CAWSHTDTQYF
j_call: TRBJ1-2; cdr3_length: 12; clone_size: NA; v_call: TRBV29-1; d_call: NA; cdr3_nt: TGCAGCGCCGAGGACAGTCTCTATGGCTACACCTTC; cdr3_aa: CSAEDSLYGYTF
j_call: TRBJ2-7; cdr3_length: 15; clone_size: NA; v_call: TRBV19; d_call: TRBD2; cdr3_nt: TGTGCCAGTAGTCTAACTAGCGGGAGTTTCGACGAGCAGTACTTC; cdr3_aa: CASSLTSGSFDEQYF
j_call: TRBJ2-1; cdr3_length: 16; clone_size: NA; v_call: TRBV2; d_call: TRBD2; cdr3_nt: TGTGCCAGCAGTGCCCGAGGACTAGCGGGAGTCAATGAGCAGTTCTTC; cdr3_aa: CASSARGLAGVNEQFF
j_call: TRBJ1-5; cdr3_length: 21; clone_size: medium-sized; v_call: TRBV28; d_call: NA; cdr3_nt: TGTGCCAGCATCGATACTCTAAGCTTGAGCACCTCAACCAGAAGCAATCAGCCCCAGCATTTT; cdr3_aa: CASIDTLSLSTSTRSNQPQHF
j_call: TRBJ1-2; cdr3_length: 14; clone_size: NA; v_call: TRBV6-8; d_call: NA; cdr3_nt: TGTGCCAGCAGCCAGGCGGGGGGCGCATACGGCTACACCTTC; cdr3_aa: CASSQAGGAYGYTF
j_call: TRBJ2-1; cdr3_length: 16; clone_size: NA; v_call: TRBV15; d_call: NA; cdr3_nt: TGTGCCACCAGCAGAGATCGTGGCGGGGATATCAATGAGCAGTTCTTC; cdr3_aa: CATSRDRGGDINEQFF
j_call: TRBJ1-1; cdr3_length: 14; clone_size: NA; v_call: TRBV6-8; d_call: NA; cdr3_nt: TGTGCCAGCTGCTTCAACGGGCTGAACACTGAAGCTTTCTTT; cdr3_aa: CASCFNGLNTEAFF
j_call: TRBJ2-3; cdr3_length: 14; clone_size: medium-sized; v_call: TRBV9; d_call: TRBD1; cdr3_nt: TGTGCCAGCAGTGCAGGGGGCTTGACAGATACGCAGTATTTT; cdr3_aa: CASSAGGLTDTQYF
j_call: TRBJ2-1; cdr3_length: 15; clone_size: NA; v_call: TRBV29-1; d_call: TRBD2; cdr3_nt: TGCAGCGTTGAAGATCGCAGACTAGCACGGAATGAGCAGTTCTTC; cdr3_aa: CSVEDRRLARNEQFF
j_call: TRBJ2-2; cdr3_length: 13; clone_size: few; v_call: TRBV6-8; d_call: NA; cdr3_nt: TGTGCCAGCAGTTACGTAGAGTCCGGGGAGCTGTTTTTT; cdr3_aa: CASSYVESGELFF
j_call: TRBJ1-2; cdr3_length: 13; clone_size: medium-sized; v_call: TRBV7-2; d_call: NA; cdr3_nt: TGTGCCAGCAGCTTATGGGGACAAGGCCTCTGGGACTTC; cdr3_aa: CASSLWGQGLWDF
j_call: TRBJ2-7; cdr3_length: 14; clone_size: NA; v_call: TRBV11-3; d_call: TRBD2; cdr3_nt: TGTGCCAGCAGCCAGGGACTAGCGGGGCACGAGCAGTACTTC; cdr3_aa: CASSQGLAGHEQYF
j_call: TRBJ1-2; cdr3_length: 13; clone_size: NA; v_call: TRBV14; d_call: NA; cdr3_nt: TGTGCCAGCAGCTCAGGACTGCTCGCTGGCTACACCTTC; cdr3_aa: CASSSGLLAGYTF
j_call: TRBJ2-2; cdr3_length: 15; clone_size: medium-sized; v_call: TRBV6-8; d_call: NA; cdr3_nt: TGTGCCAGCATCCCCGATGGACGGAACACCGGGGAGCTGTTTTTT; cdr3_aa: CASIPDGRNTGELFF
j_call: TRBJ1-4; cdr3_length: 15; clone_size: large; v_call: TRBV19; d_call: TRBD1; cdr3_nt: TGTGCCAGCAAGAATCCAGGGGGCGAGTATGAAAAACTGTTTTTT; cdr3_aa: CASKNPGGEYEKLFF
j_call: TRBJ1-5; cdr3_length: 13; clone_size: few; v_call: TRBV6-8; d_call: TRBD1; cdr3_nt: TGTGCCAGCAGAACAGGGGACAATCAGCCCCAGCATTTT; cdr3_aa: CASRTGDNQPQHF
j_call: TRBJ1-2; cdr3_length: 13; clone_size: NA; v_call: TRBV14; d_call: NA; cdr3_nt: TGTGCCAGCAGCCAAGGCTACCTGGATGGCTACACCTTC; cdr3_aa: CASSQGYLDGYTF